This paragraph covers one T cell receptor beta chain sequence. Its antigen is not identified. Per germline, CDR1 MDHEN and CDR2 SYDVKM. The V end lost 4 bases, the J end lost 10 bases, and 7 bases lay between the germline ends. The CDR3 has 10 amino acids. The source of the sample is a study of shared clonotypes between healthy human individuals. Whole-study findings and limits: Donors were few, which limited the genetic and exposure-history diversity represented.

DNA input for the unsorted PBMC replicate PCRs was about 280 ng, about 32,000 T cell genomes. The authors sequenced unsorted PBMC DNA on ten immunoSEQ deep assay plates. Sequencing used immunoSEQ multiplex PCR; TCRdb keeps in-frame clones, though not all of them. The table records around 430,000 clones, roughly 80% of them present only once. This chain uses TRBV28 with TRBJ1-1; no definite D call. This TCR was sampled from a woman between 40 and 50 years old in good health. Some clones in this sample may be carry-over from other donors' samples. Specimen: PBMCs. CDR3 sequence reads: CASSSYRAFF. CDR3 bases: TGTGCCAGCAGTTCCTACCGAGCTTTCTTT.